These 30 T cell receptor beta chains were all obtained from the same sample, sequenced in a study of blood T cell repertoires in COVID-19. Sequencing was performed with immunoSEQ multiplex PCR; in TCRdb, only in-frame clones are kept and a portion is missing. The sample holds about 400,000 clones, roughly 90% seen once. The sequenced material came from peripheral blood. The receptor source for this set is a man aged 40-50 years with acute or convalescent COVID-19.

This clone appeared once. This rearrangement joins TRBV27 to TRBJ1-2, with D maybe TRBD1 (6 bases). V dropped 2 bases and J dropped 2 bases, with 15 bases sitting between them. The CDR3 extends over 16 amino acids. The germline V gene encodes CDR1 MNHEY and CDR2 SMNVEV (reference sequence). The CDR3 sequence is CASSLKGVNGNYGYTF. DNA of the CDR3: TGTGCCAGCAGTTTAAAGGGGGTGAACGGGAACTATGGCTACACCTTC.

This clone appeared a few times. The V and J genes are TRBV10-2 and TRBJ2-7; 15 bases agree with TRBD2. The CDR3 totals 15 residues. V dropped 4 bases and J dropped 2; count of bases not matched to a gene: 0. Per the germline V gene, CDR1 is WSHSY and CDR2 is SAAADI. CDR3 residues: CASSGTSGGAYEQYF. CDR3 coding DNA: TGCGCCAGCAGTGGGACTAGCGGGGGGGCCTACGAGCAGTACTTC.

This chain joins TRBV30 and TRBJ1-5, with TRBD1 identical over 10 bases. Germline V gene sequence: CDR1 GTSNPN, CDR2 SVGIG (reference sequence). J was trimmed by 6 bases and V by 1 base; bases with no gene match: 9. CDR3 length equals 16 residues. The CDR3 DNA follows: TGTGCCTGGAGTGGCCCGGGACAGGGGAGAGGTCAGCCCCAGCATTTT. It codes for CAWSGPGQGRGQPQHF. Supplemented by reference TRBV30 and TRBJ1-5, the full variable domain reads SQTIHQWPATLVQPVGSPLSLECTVEGTSNPNLYWYRQAAGRGLQLLFYSVGIGQISSEVPQNLSASRPQDRQFILSSKKLLLSDSGFYLCAWSGPGQGRGQPQHFGDGTRLSIL.

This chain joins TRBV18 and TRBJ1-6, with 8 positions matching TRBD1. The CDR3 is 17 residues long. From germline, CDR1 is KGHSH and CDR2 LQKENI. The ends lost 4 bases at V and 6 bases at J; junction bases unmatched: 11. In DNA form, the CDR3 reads TGTGCCAGCTCACAACGCGGGACAGGAGATAGTAATTCACCCCTCCACTTT. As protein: CASSQRGTGDSNSPLHF.

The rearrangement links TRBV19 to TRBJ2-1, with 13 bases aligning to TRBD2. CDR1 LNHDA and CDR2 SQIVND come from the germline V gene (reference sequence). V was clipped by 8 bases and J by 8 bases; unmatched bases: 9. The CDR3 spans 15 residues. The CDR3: CASLPGLAGLDEQFF. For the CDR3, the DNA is TGTGCCAGTTTACCGGGACTAGCGGGATTGGATGAGCAGTTCTTC.

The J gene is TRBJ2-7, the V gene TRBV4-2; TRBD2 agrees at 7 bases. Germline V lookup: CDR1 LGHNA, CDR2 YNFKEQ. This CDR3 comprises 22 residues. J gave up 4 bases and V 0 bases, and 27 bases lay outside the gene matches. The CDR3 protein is CASSQDLLRGLDGRDGRYEQYF. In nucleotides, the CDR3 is TGTGCCAGCAGCCAAGATCTATTACGAGGACTAGATGGTCGGGATGGACGATACGAGCAGTACTTC.

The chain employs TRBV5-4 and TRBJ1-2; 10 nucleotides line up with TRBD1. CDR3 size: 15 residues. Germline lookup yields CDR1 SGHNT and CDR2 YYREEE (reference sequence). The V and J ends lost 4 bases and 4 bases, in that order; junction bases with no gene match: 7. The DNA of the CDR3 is TGTGCCAGCAGCGCGGGACAGGGGATGGTCTATGGCTACACCTTC. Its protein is CASSAGQGMVYGYTF.

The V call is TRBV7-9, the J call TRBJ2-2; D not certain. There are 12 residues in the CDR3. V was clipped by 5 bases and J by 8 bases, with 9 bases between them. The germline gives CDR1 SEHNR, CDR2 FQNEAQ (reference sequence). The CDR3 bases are TGTGCCAGCAGCCCCCCCCAAGGGGAGCTGTTTTTT. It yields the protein CASSPPQGELFF.

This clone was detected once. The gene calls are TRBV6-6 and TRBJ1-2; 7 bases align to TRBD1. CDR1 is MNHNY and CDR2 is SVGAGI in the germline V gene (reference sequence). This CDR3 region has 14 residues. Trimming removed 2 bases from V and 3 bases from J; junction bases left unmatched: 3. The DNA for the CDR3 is TGTGCCAGCAGTTACCCCGACAGGGACTATGGCTACACCTTC. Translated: CASSYPDRDYGYTF.

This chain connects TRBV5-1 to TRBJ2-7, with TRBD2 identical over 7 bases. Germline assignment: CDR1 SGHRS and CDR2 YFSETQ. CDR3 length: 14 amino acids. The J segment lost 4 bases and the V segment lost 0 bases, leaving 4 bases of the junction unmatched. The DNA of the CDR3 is TGCGCCAGCAGCTTGGGGACTAGTCGTTACGAGCAGTACTTC. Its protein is CASSLGTSRYEQYF.

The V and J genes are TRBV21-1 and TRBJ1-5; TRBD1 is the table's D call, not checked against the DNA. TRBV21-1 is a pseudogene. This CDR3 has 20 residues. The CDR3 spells CASSPVHIGPGTGYEQPQHF. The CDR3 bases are TGTGCCAGCAGCCCAGTTCATATAGGTCCCGGGACAGGGTACGAACAGCCCCAGCATTTT.

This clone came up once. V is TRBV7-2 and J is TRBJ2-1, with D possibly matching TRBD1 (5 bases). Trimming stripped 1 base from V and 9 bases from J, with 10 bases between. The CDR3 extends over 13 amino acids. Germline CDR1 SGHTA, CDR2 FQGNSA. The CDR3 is CASSLGGASEQFF. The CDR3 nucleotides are TGTGCCAGCAGCTTAGGGGGCGCAAGTGAGCAGTTCTTC.

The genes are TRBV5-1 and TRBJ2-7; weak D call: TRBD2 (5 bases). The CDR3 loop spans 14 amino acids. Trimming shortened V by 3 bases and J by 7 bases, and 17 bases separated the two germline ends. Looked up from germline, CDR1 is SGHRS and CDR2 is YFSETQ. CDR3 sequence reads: CASSSMTGLAEQYF. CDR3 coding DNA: TGCGCCAGCAGCTCCATGACTGGACTCGCGGAGCAGTACTTC.

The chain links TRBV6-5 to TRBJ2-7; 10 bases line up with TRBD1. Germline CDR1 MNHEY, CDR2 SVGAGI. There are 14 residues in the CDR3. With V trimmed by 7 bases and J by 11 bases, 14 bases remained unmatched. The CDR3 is CASNLGQGEEVEYF. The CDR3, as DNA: TGTGCCAGCAACCTAGGACAGGGGGAAGAGGTAGAGTACTTC.

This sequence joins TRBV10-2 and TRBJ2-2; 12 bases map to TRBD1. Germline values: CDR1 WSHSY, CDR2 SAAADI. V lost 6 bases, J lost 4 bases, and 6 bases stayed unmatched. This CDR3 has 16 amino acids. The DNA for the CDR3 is TGCGCCAGCAGCGCCGGGACAGGGGGCGTCACCGGGGAGCTGTTTTTT. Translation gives CASSAGTGGVTGELFF.

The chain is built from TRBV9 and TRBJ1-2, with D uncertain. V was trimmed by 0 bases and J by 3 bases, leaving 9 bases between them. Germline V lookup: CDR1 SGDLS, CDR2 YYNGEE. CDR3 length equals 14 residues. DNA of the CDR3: TGTGCCAGCAGCGTAGACGAGAACTACTATGGCTACACCTTC. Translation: CASSVDENYYGYTF.

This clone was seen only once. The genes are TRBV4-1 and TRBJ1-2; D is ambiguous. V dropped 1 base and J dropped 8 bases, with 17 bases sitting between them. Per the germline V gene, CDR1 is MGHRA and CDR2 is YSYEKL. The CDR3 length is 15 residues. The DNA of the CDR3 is TGCGCCAGCAGCCAAGTACCAGCGGGCGCCTGGGGCTACACCTTC. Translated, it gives CASSQVPAGAWGYTF.

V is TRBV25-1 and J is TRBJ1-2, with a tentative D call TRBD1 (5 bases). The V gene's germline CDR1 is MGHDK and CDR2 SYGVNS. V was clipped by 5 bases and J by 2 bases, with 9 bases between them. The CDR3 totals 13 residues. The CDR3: CASSRQGNYGYTF. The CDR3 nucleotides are TGTGCCAGCAGTCGGCAGGGCAACTATGGCTACACCTTC.

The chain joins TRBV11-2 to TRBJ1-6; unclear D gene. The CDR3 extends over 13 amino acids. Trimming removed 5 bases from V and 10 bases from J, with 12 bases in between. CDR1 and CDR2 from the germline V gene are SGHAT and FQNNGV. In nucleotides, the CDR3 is TGTGCCAGCAGCCAAAACATGGTCTCACCCCTCCACTTT. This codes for CASSQNMVSPLHF.

CDR3 DNA: TGTGCCAGCAGCATCACAGCTATGAACACTGAAGCTTTCTTT. This codes for CASSITAMNTEAFF. V usage is TRBV7-3 and J usage is TRBJ1-1, with D unclear. The germline V and J ends were trimmed by 5 bases and 0 bases, with 10 bases remaining between them. CDR1 SGHTA and CDR2 FQGTGA come from the germline V gene. The CDR3 length is 14 residues.

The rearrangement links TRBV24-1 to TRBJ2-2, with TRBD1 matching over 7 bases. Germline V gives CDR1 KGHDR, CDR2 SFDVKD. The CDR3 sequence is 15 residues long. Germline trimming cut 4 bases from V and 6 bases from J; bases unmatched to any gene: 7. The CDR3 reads CATSETGAYAGELFF. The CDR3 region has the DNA TGTGCCACCAGTGAAACAGGGGCGTACGCCGGGGAGCTGTTTTTT.

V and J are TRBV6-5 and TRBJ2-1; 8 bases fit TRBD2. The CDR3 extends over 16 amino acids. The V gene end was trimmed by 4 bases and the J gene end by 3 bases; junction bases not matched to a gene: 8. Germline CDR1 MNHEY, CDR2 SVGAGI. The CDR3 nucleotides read TGTGCCAGCAGTTCCAGCGGGAGCAGAAACTACAATGAGCAGTTCTTC. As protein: CASSSSGSRNYNEQFF.

The CDR3 DNA follows: TGTGCCAGCAGCGAGCAAGATAGCAATCAGCCCCAGCATTTT. Translation: CASSEQDSNQPQHF. The genes are TRBV9 and TRBJ1-5, with D uncertain. The length of the CDR3 is 14 residues. Looked up from germline, CDR1 is SGDLS and CDR2 is YYNGEE. The V end lost 3 bases, the J end lost 0 bases, and 7 bases lay between the germline ends.

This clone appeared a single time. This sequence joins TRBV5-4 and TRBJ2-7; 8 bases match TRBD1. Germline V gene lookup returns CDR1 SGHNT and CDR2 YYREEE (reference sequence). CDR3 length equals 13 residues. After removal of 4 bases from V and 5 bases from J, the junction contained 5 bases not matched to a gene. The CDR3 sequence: CASSLDRVNEQYF. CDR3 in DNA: TGTGCCAGCAGCCTGGACAGGGTAAACGAGCAGTACTTC.

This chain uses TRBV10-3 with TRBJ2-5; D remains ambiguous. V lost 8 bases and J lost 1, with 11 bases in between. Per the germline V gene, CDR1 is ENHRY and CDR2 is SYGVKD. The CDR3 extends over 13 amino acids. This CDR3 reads CAIARGFQETQYF. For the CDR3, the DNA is TGTGCCATCGCAAGAGGTTTCCAAGAGACCCAGTACTTC.

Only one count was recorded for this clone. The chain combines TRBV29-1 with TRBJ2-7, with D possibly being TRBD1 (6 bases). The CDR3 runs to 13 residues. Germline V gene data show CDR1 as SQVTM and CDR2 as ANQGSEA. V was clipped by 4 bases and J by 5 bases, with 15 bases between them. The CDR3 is CSVGTGIGDEQYF. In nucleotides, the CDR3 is TGCAGCGTTGGCACAGGGATCGGGGACGAGCAGTACTTC.

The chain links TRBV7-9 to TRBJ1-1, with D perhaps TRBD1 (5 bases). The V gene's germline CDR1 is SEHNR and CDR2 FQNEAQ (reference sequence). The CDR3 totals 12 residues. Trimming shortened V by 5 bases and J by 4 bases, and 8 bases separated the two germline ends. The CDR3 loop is CASSQGGTEAFF. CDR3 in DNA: TGTGCCAGCAGCCAGGGAGGCACTGAAGCTTTCTTT. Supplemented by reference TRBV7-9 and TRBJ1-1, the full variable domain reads DTGVSQNPRHKITKRGQNVTFRCDPISEHNRLYWYRQTLGQGPEFLTYFQNEAQLEKSRLLSDRFSAERPKGSFSTLEIQRTEQGDSAMYLCASSQGGTEAFFGQGTRLTVV.

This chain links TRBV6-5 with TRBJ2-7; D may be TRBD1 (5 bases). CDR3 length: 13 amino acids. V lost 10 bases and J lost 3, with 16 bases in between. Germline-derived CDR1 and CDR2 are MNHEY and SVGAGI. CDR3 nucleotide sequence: TGTGCCACCTCTTCCCCGACAGACTACGAGCAGTACTTC. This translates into CATSSPTDYEQYF.

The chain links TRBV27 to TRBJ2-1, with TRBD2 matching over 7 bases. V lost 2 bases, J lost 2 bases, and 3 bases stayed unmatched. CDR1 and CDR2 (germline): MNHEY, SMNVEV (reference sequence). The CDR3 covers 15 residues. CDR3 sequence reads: CASSLAGEAYNEQFF. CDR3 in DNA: TGTGCCAGCAGTTTAGCGGGAGAGGCCTACAATGAGCAGTTCTTC.

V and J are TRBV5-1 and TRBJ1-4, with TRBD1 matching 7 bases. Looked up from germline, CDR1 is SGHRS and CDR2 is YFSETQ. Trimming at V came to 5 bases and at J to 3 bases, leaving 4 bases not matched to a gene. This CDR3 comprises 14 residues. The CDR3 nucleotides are TGCGCCAGCAGACCGCAGGGGGCTAATGAAAAACTGTTTTTT. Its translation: CASRPQGANEKLFF.